The source of this TCR beta chain is a study of CD8+CD57+ T cells in acquired aplastic anemia. The TCR beta profiling, which covered VDJ combination and CDR3 sequence, was carried out using genomic DNA as the template. TCRdb reanalysed the reads using MiXCR and keeps one entry per CDR3 protein. The table has approximately 190,000 distinct CDR3 sequences, nearly 50% seen once. Patients sequenced had flow cytometry evidence of CD8+CD57+ cell expansion. CDR1 and CDR2 from the germline V gene are KGHDR and SFDVKD. V lost 4 bases to trimming and J lost 3 bases; unmatched junction nucleotides: 2. The length of the CDR3 is 14 residues.

The sequenced sample was sorted CD4+, CD8+, or CD8+CD57+ T cells (not recorded which) from PBMCs. The receptor was derived from a human donor with aplastic anemia. The chain couples TRBV24-1 to TRBJ2-7; 10 nucleotides align to TRBD2. CDR3 in DNA: TGTGCCACCAGTGACGGGACTAGCGACTACGAGCAGTACTTC. This translates into CATSDGTSDYEQYF.